These T cell receptor beta chains were read from a single sample in a study of blood T cell repertoires in COVID-19. TCRdb keeps only in-frame clones here, not all; method: immunoSEQ multiplex PCR. The sample records over 200,000 clones, around nine tenths being singletons. Sequenced material: peripheral blood. The receptors were gathered from a man aged 40-49 years who had recovered from COVID-19. CDR3s include the opening cysteine and the closing phenylalanine or tryptophan. Each record gives: V gene, J gene, D gene, clone size, CDR3 protein, CDR3 DNA. D genes are given only for firm matches. Some rows mark clone size as missing; the rest say once, few, many or name a class of expanded clone.

TRBV4-1,TRBJ2-7,NA,few,CASSQDWAYYEQYF,TGCGCCAGCAGCCAAGATTGGGCCTACTACGAGCAGTACTTC
TRBV27,TRBJ2-2,TRBD2,NA,CASSFISGTNTGELFF,TGTGCCAGCAGTTTTATTAGCGGGACGAACACCGGGGAGCTGTTTTTT
TRBV19,TRBJ2-3,TRBD2,NA,CASTRTSGGFWTDTQYF,TGTGCCAGTACCCGGACTAGCGGGGGGTTCTGGACAGATACGCAGTATTTT
TRBV5-4,TRBJ1-2,TRBD1,NA,CASSASLTGGAGGYTF,TGTGCCAGCAGCGCGAGCCTAACAGGGGGCGCAGGTGGCTACACCTTC
TRBV10-3,TRBJ2-7,TRBD1,NA,CAIRETRDRGIYEQYF,TGTGCCATCAGAGAAACCCGGGACAGAGGGATCTACGAGCAGTACTTC
TRBV19,TRBJ1-2,TRBD1,once,CASSFGQGSFYGYTF,TGTGCCAGTAGTTTTGGACAGGGCTCCTTCTATGGCTACACCTTC
TRBV3-1/TRBV3-2,TRBJ1-2,TRBD1,NA,CASSQGTGANYGYTF,TGTGCCAGCAGCCAAGGGACAGGAGCTAACTATGGCTACACCTTC
TRBV27,TRBJ1-2,NA,NA,CASRFSTASYGYTF,TGTGCCAGCAGGTTTTCGACAGCGAGCTATGGCTACACCTTC
TRBV10-1,TRBJ1-6,TRBD1,few,CASPDRENSPLHF,TGCGCCAGCCCCGACAGGGAGAATTCACCCCTCCACTTT
TRBV7-9,TRBJ2-7,TRBD1,NA,CASRPNTGTGDYEQYF,TGTGCCAGCAGACCTAACACCGGGACAGGGGACTACGAGCAGTACTTC
TRBV4-1,TRBJ1-1,NA,NA,CASSRPGGTEAFF,TGCGCCAGCAGCCGTCCCGGGGGTACTGAAGCTTTCTTT
TRBV2,TRBJ2-6,TRBD1,NA,CASSDRRQGALLGANVLTF,TGTGCCAGCAGTGACCGACGACAGGGGGCTTTACTTGGGGCCAACGTCCTGACTTTC
TRBV5-6,TRBJ2-3,NA,NA,CASSLLARLTDTQYF,TGTGCCAGCAGCTTGTTAGCCCGGCTGACAGATACGCAGTATTTT
TRBV18,TRBJ2-1,NA,NA,CASSPNQQGSYNEQFF,TGTGCCAGCTCACCGAACCAACAGGGCTCCTACAATGAGCAGTTCTTC
TRBV18,TRBJ1-1,NA,NA,CASSLPLPRGNTEAFF,TGTGCCAGCTCACTACCATTACCCAGGGGGAACACTGAAGCTTTCTTT
TRBV9,TRBJ2-5,TRBD2,NA,CASSPGGREGQETQYF,TGTGCCAGCAGCCCGGGGGGACGGGAGGGCCAAGAGACCCAGTACTTC
TRBV6-6,TRBJ2-7,TRBD2,NA,CASRPGRGPYEQYF,TGTGCCAGCAGACCCGGGAGGGGACCCTACGAGCAGTACTTC
TRBV6-2/TRBV6-3,TRBJ1-6,TRBD1,NA,CASSYHRGDSPLHF,TGTGCCAGCAGTTATCACAGGGGGGATTCACCCCTCCACTTT
TRBV9,TRBJ1-2,TRBD1,once,CASSENQGGFNGYTF,TGTGCCAGCAGCGAGAACCAGGGGGGTTTTAATGGCTACACCTTC
TRBV11-3,TRBJ2-6,NA,NA,CASSHSGANVLTF,TGTGCCAGCAGCCATTCTGGGGCCAACGTCCTGACTTTC
TRBV19,TRBJ2-7,NA,NA,CASSIDLASYSYEQYF,TGTGCCAGTAGTATTGATCTTGCAAGCTACTCCTACGAGCAGTACTTC
TRBV30,TRBJ1-1,NA,NA,CAWILGPRAEAFF,TGTGCCTGGATTTTGGGGCCTAGAGCTGAAGCTTTCTTT
TRBV6-6,TRBJ2-5,TRBD1,NA,CASSYPTGGGETQYF,TGTGCCAGCAGTTACCCAACAGGGGGCGGGGAGACCCAGTACTTC
TRBV6-5,TRBJ1-1,NA,once,CASSFRTHSGEAFF,TGTGCCAGCAGTTTTCGGACACACTCAGGTGAAGCTTTCTTT
TRBV6-5,TRBJ2-7,TRBD2,NA,CASTGGGISYEQYF,TGTGCCAGCACTGGGGGAGGGATCTCCTACGAGCAGTACTTC
TRBV7-9,TRBJ2-3,NA,NA,CASSPGRGPTDTQYF,TGTGCCAGCAGCCCGGGGCGGGGGCCCACAGATACGCAGTATTTT
TRBV27,TRBJ2-6,NA,once,CASSFQGVYGANVLTF,TGTGCCAGCAGTTTTCAGGGTGTATACGGGGCCAACGTCCTGACTTTC
TRBV9,TRBJ2-3,NA,NA,CASSVGRVGGSTDTQYF,TGTGCCAGCAGCGTAGGCAGGGTGGGGGGAAGCACAGATACGCAGTATTTT
TRBV7-6,TRBJ2-1,NA,NA,CASSLGGEGEQFF,TGTGCCAGCAGCTTAGGGGGCGAAGGAGAGCAGTTCTTC
TRBV6-4,TRBJ2-2,TRBD2,NA,CANRTSGRAANTGELFF,TGTGCCAACAGGACTAGCGGGAGGGCCGCGAACACCGGGGAGCTGTTTTTT
TRBV6-5,TRBJ1-4,TRBD1,NA,CASRQTGGTQGLFF,TGTGCCAGCAGACAGACAGGGGGAACCCAAGGCCTGTTTTTT
TRBV21-1,TRBJ1-2,NA,NA,CASSKKRRYYGYTF,TGTGCCAGCAGCAAGAAGAGGAGGTACTATGGCTACACCTTC
TRBV9,TRBJ2-7,NA,NA,CASSALQGYEQYF,TGTGCCAGCAGCGCTCTACAGGGCTACGAGCAGTACTTC
TRBV2,TRBJ2-7,NA,NA,CASSEWLAQSYEQYF,TGTGCCAGCAGTGAATGGCTAGCGCAATCCTACGAGCAGTACTTC
TRBV10-1,TRBJ1-1,NA,NA,CASSETGRITEAFF,TGCGCCAGCAGTGAAACAGGGAGAATAACTGAAGCTTTCTTT
TRBV20-1,TRBJ2-3,TRBD2,NA,CSLAGTDTQYF,TGCAGTCTAGCGGGCACAGATACGCAGTATTTT
TRBV13,TRBJ1-2,TRBD1,NA,CASSFPGGQGYGYTF,TGTGCCAGCAGCTTCCCTGGGGGACAGGGCTATGGCTACACCTTC
TRBV3-1/TRBV3-2,TRBJ2-5,TRBD1,once,CASSQLGQGILETQYF,TGTGCCAGCAGCCAATTAGGACAGGGGATTTTGGAGACCCAGTACTTC
TRBV29-1,TRBJ2-3,TRBD2,NA,CSSSGGVGADTQYF,TGCAGCTCTAGCGGGGGGGTCGGCGCAGATACGCAGTATTTT
TRBV4-2,TRBJ2-5,NA,NA,CASSPLVGQETQYF,TGTGCCAGCAGCCCACTAGTGGGTCAGGAGACCCAGTACTTC
TRBV13,TRBJ1-1,NA,NA,CASGNLDRPNTEAFF,TGTGCCAGCGGAAACCTTGACAGACCGAACACTGAAGCTTTCTTT
TRBV13,TRBJ2-2,NA,NA,CASSRKGVGELFF,TGTGCCAGCAGCAGGAAGGGGGTCGGGGAGCTGTTTTTT
TRBV7-3,TRBJ2-3,TRBD2,NA,CASDSATSGDRGYDTQYF,TGTGCCAGCGACTCTGCGACTAGCGGGGATAGGGGGTACGATACGCAGTATTTT
TRBV29-1,TRBJ2-7,NA,NA,CSVAAEKQYF,TGCAGCGTTGCGGCGGAAAAGCAGTACTTC
TRBV3-1/TRBV3-2,TRBJ2-5,NA,NA,CASSQDRGRGETQYF,TGTGCCAGCAGCCAAGATCGGGGTCGTGGGGAGACCCAGTACTTC
TRBV30,TRBJ2-1,NA,NA,CAWSVQVGYNEQFF,TGTGCCTGGAGTGTACAAGTTGGCTACAATGAGCAGTTCTTC
TRBV28,TRBJ2-2,TRBD2,NA,CASSLPGLATAGELFF,TGTGCCAGCAGTCTGCCGGGACTAGCGACAGCCGGGGAGCTGTTTTTT
TRBV30,TRBJ2-2,NA,NA,CAWSLAGELFF,TGTGCCTGGAGTCTGGCAGGGGAGCTGTTTTTT
TRBV12-5,TRBJ2-7,NA,NA,CASGLVGGSYEQYF,TGTGCTAGTGGTTTGGTAGGGGGCTCCTACGAGCAGTACTTC
TRBV25-1,TRBJ1-2,NA,NA,CASSGPVVGSYGYTF,TGTGCCAGCAGTGGCCCCGTGGTGGGGAGCTATGGCTACACCTTC
TRBV5-1,TRBJ1-3,NA,NA,CASSLEVTGSGNTIYF,TGCGCCAGCAGCTTGGAAGTCACAGGCTCTGGAAACACCATATATTTT
TRBV9,TRBJ2-2,NA,NA,CASSAHTAGRNTGELFF,TGTGCCAGCAGCGCCCACACAGCGGGTCGAAACACCGGGGAGCTGTTTTTT
TRBV3-1/TRBV3-2,TRBJ2-4,TRBD2,NA,CASSRMTSVSKNIQYF,TGTGCCAGCAGCCGCATGACTAGCGTGTCCAAAAACATTCAGTACTTC
TRBV19,TRBJ1-1,TRBD1,NA,CASSRNRQGRVGNTEAFF,TGTGCCAGTAGTAGGAACAGACAGGGTCGCGTGGGGAACACTGAAGCTTTCTTT